These 20 T cell receptor beta chains share one sample of origin, sequenced in a study of tumor-infiltrating lymphocytes in oesophageal squamous cell carcinoma. Each CDR3 protein gets one entry after TCRdb re-called the PCR reads with MiXCR. The sample holds around 12,000 distinct CDR3 sequences; around 50% are singletons and the top ten take about 25%. Sequenced: esophageal tumor tissue. Every receptor here comes from a male donor with esophageal squamous cell carcinoma.

This clonotype appeared many times. This sequence joins TRBV7-9 and TRBJ2-7; 8 nucleotides line up with TRBD1. The CDR3 is 15 amino acids. Germline V CDR1 and CDR2: SEHNR, FQNEAQ (reference sequence). Trimming removed 5 bases from V and 2 bases from J; junction bases left unmatched: 8. CDR3 nucleotide sequence: TGTGCCAGCAGCCTACTGGGGACAGGTCCCTACGAGCAGTACTTC. Its translation is CASSLLGTGPYEQYF.

This clonotype was found a few times. Here the CDR3 DNA reads TGTGCCAGCAGCTTAGGGCAGGGGGCCAACGTCCTGACTTTC. Its translation: CASSLGQGANVLTF. The J gene is TRBJ2-6, the V gene TRBV7-2, with D hard to call. Germline assignment: CDR1 SGHTA and CDR2 FQGNSA. There are 14 residues in the CDR3. Trimming stripped 1 base from V and 4 bases from J, with 5 bases between.

The chain joins TRBV7-2 to TRBJ1-2; a possible D gene is TRBD1 (6 bases). Germline values: CDR1 SGHTA, CDR2 FQGNSA. Trimming removed 2 bases at V and 4 bases at J, with 8 bases between. CDR3 size: 13 residues. The CDR3 coding sequence is TGTGCCAGCAGCTTACAGGACAGCTATGGCTACACCTTC. Translating gives CASSLQDSYGYTF.

This clonotype was observed many times. The chain recombines TRBV28 with TRBJ1-2; D gene ambiguous. CDR3 length: 13 amino acids. Germline V gives CDR1 MDHEN, CDR2 SYDVKM. V gave up 1 base and J gave up 0 bases, with 3 bases separating them. In nucleotides, the CDR3 is TGTGCCAGCAGTTTATTGACTAACTATGGCTACACCTTC. Translated, it gives CASSLLTNYGYTF.

The chain links TRBV6-1 to TRBJ1-6; 7 bases match TRBD1. J lost 5 bases, V lost 5 bases, and 6 bases had no gene match. The CDR3 has 15 amino acids. CDR1 is MNHNS and CDR2 is SASEGT in the germline V gene. CDR3 residues: CASSWDSPHNSPLHF. DNA of the CDR3: TGTGCCAGCAGTTGGGACAGTCCCCATAATTCACCCCTCCACTTT.

Sample share makes this clonotype medium-sized. The chain uses TRBV6-1 and TRBJ2-4, with TRBD2 matching over 11 bases. Germline V lookup: CDR1 MNHNS, CDR2 SASEGT. Trimming removed 5 bases from V and 6 bases from J; junction bases left unmatched: 6. The CDR3 length is 15 residues. The CDR3 here is CASSPSTSGGNIQYF. The CDR3 coding sequence is TGTGCCAGCAGTCCGAGCACTAGCGGGGGAAACATTCAGTACTTC.

The CDR3 bases are TGTGCCAGCAGCTTAGAGGCTGGGAGCGACTGGTACTTC. Amino acids: CASSLEAGSDWYF. This chain connects TRBV7-6 to TRBJ2-7; a weak D match, TRBD2 (5 bases). Germline loops: CDR1 SGHVS, CDR2 FNYEAQ. CDR3 length equals 13 residues. Trimming took off 1 base at V and 12 bases at J, with 16 bases between the two ends.

The V and J genes are TRBV28 and TRBJ2-5, with 10 bases aligning to TRBD2. This CDR3 has 15 amino acids. Looked up from germline, CDR1 is MDHEN and CDR2 is SYDVKM. Trimming cost V 1 base and J 4 bases; bases outside gene matches: 3. This chain's CDR3 is CASSLSLAGVETQYF. DNA of the CDR3: TGTGCCAGCAGTTTATCGCTAGCGGGAGTAGAGACCCAGTACTTC.

The V gene is TRBV12-3 or TRBV12-4, the J gene TRBJ2-5, with D perhaps TRBD1 (5 bases). The CDR3 runs to 16 residues. The germline V and J ends were trimmed by 3 bases and 0 bases, with 14 bases remaining between them. The CDR3 sequence: CASSLTVTLYQETQYF. CDR3 nucleotide sequence: TGTGCCAGCAGTTTGACAGTGACTTTGTACCAAGAGACCCAGTACTTC.

The chain joins TRBV7-3 to TRBJ1-4, with D perhaps TRBD1 (6 bases). Germline V CDR1 and CDR2: SGHTA, FQGTGA. There are 15 residues in the CDR3. Trimming took off 4 bases at V and 4 bases at J, with 13 bases between the two ends. Here the CDR3 reads CASSSSGASNEKLFF. CDR3 DNA: TGTGCCAGCAGCTCGTCAGGGGCGAGTAATGAAAAACTGTTTTTT.

This chain joins TRBV6-6 and TRBJ2-4; 9 nucleotides align to TRBD2. The assigned J gene may be wrong: the sequence end matches TRBJ2-7 better. Germline V gene data show CDR1 as MNHNY and CDR2 as SVGAGI (reference sequence). This CDR3 region has 15 residues. CDR3 amino acids: CASKRELAGTYEQYF. The CDR3 coding sequence is TGTGCCAGCAAGCGGGAGCTAGCGGGGACCTACGAGCAGTACTTC.

Ten or more counts support this clonotype. Possible read error: a much larger clone is one base away. The J gene is TRBJ2-7, the V gene TRBV19, with D hard to call. From germline, CDR1 is LNHDA and CDR2 SQIVND (reference sequence). V was clipped by 10 bases and J by 7 bases, with 20 bases between them. The CDR3 spans 13 residues. The CDR3 spells CATGGSSYNEQYF. Written as DNA, the CDR3 is TGTGCCACCGGTGGAAGCTCCTACAATGAGCAGTACTTC.

The chain is built from TRBV7-8 and TRBJ2-3, with D uncertain. The end of the DNA aligns better with TRBJ2-5, so the J call may be wrong. Germline V gives CDR1 SGHVS, CDR2 FQNEAQ. The CDR3 has 14 residues. The CDR3 sequence: CASSLAFSQETQYF. The CDR3 DNA reads TGTGCCAGCAGCTTAGCTTTCAGCCAAGAGACCCAGTACTTC.

This chain joins TRBV6-1 and TRBJ2-1; a weak D match, TRBD2 (7 bases). TRBJ2-5 matches the DNA end more closely, so the J call is doubtful. CDR3 length equals 14 residues. Germline V lookup: CDR1 MNHNS, CDR2 SASEGT. The chain's CDR3 is CASSPRGAIRTQYF. DNA of the CDR3: TGTGCCAGCAGCCCCCGGGGGGCTATCCGAACCCAGTACTTC.

The DNA for the CDR3 is TGTGCCAGCAGCGCAATCCCTGCGGGAGGGGTTCGCAATGAGCAGTTCTTC. This sequence encodes CASSAIPAGGVRNEQFF. The rearrangement links TRBV7-4 to TRBJ2-4, with 9 bases lining up with TRBD2. The J call may not be correct, given that the DNA end is closer to TRBJ2-1. The CDR3 has 17 amino acids. CDR1 and CDR2 from the germline V gene are SGHVT and SQSDAQ.

Turning to this clonotype: This may arise from a read error, as a much more abundant clone is one base away. The CDR3 loop reads CASSAGLAGGKPNTGELYF. DNA of the CDR3: TGTGCCAGCAGCGCGGGACTAGCGGGGGGAAAGCCGAACACCGGGGAGCTGTATTTT. This chain links TRBV11-2 with TRBJ2-3; 15 nucleotides agree with TRBD2. The trim removed 5 bases at V and 14 bases at J, leaving 23 bases unmatched. This CDR3 spans 19 amino acids. Germline lookup yields CDR1 SGHAT and CDR2 FQNNGV.

This clonotype was seen more than once but under ten times. The rearrangement uses TRBV7-8 and TRBJ2-2, with 14 positions matching TRBD2. V was clipped by 5 bases and J by 0 bases; unmatched bases: 5. Germline V gives CDR1 SGHVS, CDR2 FQNEAQ. The CDR3 is made up of 18 amino acids. The CDR3 DNA reads TGTGCCAGCAGCCGGACTAGCGGGGGGCCCGCGAACACCGGGGAGCTGTTTTTT. Amino acid sequence: CASSRTSGGPANTGELFF.

This clonotype is deemed medium-sized (0.01 to 0.1%). V usage is TRBV5-1 and J usage is TRBJ2-5; unclear D gene. This CDR3 is built from 16 residues. Germline lookup yields CDR1 SGHRS and CDR2 YFSETQ. Trimming pared 7 bases from V and 5 bases from J, leaving 24 bases between. CDR3 sequence reads: CASWSLGSPEGETQYF. Written as DNA, the CDR3 is TGCGCCAGCTGGTCCCTTGGGTCGCCTGAAGGGGAGACCCAGTACTTC.

V is TRBV24-1 and J is TRBJ2-3, with D tentatively TRBD1 or TRBD2 (6 bases each). The V gene's germline CDR1 is KGHDR and CDR2 SFDVKD. V was trimmed by 7 bases and J by 1 base, leaving 14 bases between them. CDR3 length equals 15 residues. The CDR3 nucleotides are TGTGCCACCAGACAGGGAGGTGTGGGCACAGATACGCAGTATTTT. Protein: CATRQGGVGTDTQYF.

This chain joins TRBV12-3 or TRBV12-4 and TRBJ2-5; perhaps TRBD1 as D (6 bases). The J call may be in error: the DNA end matches TRBJ2-1 better. The CDR3 consists of 12 residues. CDR3 nucleotides: TGTGCCAGCATCGGACAGAACAATGAGCAGTTCTTC. Amino acid sequence: CASIGQNNEQFF.